This T cell receptor (beta chain) emerged from a study of blood T cell repertoires in COVID-19. At the level of the study: Both acute and convalescent COVID-19 samples were obtained from the United States, Italy and Spain.

This CDR3 has 17 residues. The germline gives CDR1 MDHEN, CDR2 SYDVKM. V was pared by 2 bases and J by 4 bases, with 9 bases of the junction left unmatched. Some clones are missing from TCRdb's copy, which holds only in-frame ones; the method was immunoSEQ multiplex PCR. Counted here are around 140,000 clones, roughly 79% occurring once; the ten biggest clones make up 8% to 9.5%. The chain carries TRBV28 and TRBJ2-1; 9 positions agree with TRBD2. The sample was peripheral blood. The TCR originated in a woman aged 60-75 years with active or convalescent COVID-19. In DNA form, the CDR3 reads TGTGCCAGCAGTTTACTTGGAGCGGGAGGTTATTACAATGAGCAGTTCTTC. Its protein is CASSLLGAGGYYNEQFF.